This paragraph reports one T cell receptor (beta chain). This clone was seen only once. Its cognate antigen has yet to be identified. It has no much larger one-base neighbor in the sample; base qualities were not kept. The sample's treatment or condition label is to be understood as: oral pan-JAK inhibitor, 5-10 mg twice daily. Lesional scalp punch biopsies and peripheral blood were collected from alopecia areata patients. PBMCs were separated by density centrifugation and stained for CD3, CD4 and CD8, after which CD4+ and CD8+ T cells were sorted on a FACSAria. Per the germline V gene (reference sequence), SEHNR is the CDR1 and FQNEAQ is the CDR2. V has 3 bases trimmed and J has 7 bases trimmed; junction bases matching no gene number 3. The CDR3 runs 14 amino acids, cysteine and phenylalanine included. Only CDR3 DNA remains: 42 bases, in frame from the first base. The library relied on the immunoSEQ multiplex PCR assay. RNA was extracted from all samples and reverse transcribed into cDNA as template for TCR sequencing. SuperScript III was used to make first-strand cDNA, primed with a 2:1 mix of oligo-dT and random hexamers. A synthetic immune receptor repertoire was used to measure amplification bias, and any remaining bias was corrected computationally. In the paper's pipeline: After raw reads were preprocessed to remove errors, the CDR3 was defined following IMGT conventions as running from the conserved cysteine to phenylalanine. To get clonality, Shannon entropy was normalized by log2 of the number of productive unique TCRs and the result was subtracted from 1. Whether scalp clones were CD4 or CD8 was inferred by matching scalp TCRbeta sequences against CD4 and CD8 repertoires sorted from blood. Here the immuneACCESS table is served through TCRdb, limited to in-frame sequences with V and J called. Missing clones are a known gap in these copies; in checked studies unresolved V genes cover under half, and the rest lacks a known reason. V, J and clone size derive from that table, while D and trimming were established from the DNA sequence. The sample has roughly 230,000 clones on record, 40% to 45% of them singletons. In total, the top ten clones hold roughly 2.8% of the sample.

The sample belongs to a study of CD8+ T cells in alopecia areata (dated by TCRdb to 2016 to 2019). With respect to the entire study: The treated patients took part in an open-label pilot trial in which moderate-to-severe alopecia areata was treated with oral tofacitinib at 5 to 10 mg twice daily. Tofacitinib was administered for 6 to 18 months, and 6 months of follow-up off drug were then conducted to assess delayed response and recurrence. Tofacitinib-treated patients had biopsies at baseline and at 4 and 24 weeks of treatment, with a later scalp biopsy in several patients. To study T cell clonal expansion in alopecia areata, the researchers applied high-throughput TCRbeta sequencing to both the C3H/HeJ mouse model and human patients. Scalp clonality was compared across normal scalp (n=4), patchy alopecia areata scalp (n=8), and alopecia totalis/universalis scalp (n=8). Amplification of TCRbeta CDR3 regions was done by immunoSEQ multiplex PCR using 35 Vbeta forward primers and 13 Jbeta reverse primers. RNA was obtained with the PAXgene miRNA kit for fixed scalp, the miRNeasy kit for PBMCs, and the RNeasy kit for mouse skin. Human TCRbeta sequencing covered scalp tissue and sorted CD4+ and CD8+ peripheral blood T cells from patchy and totalis/universalis alopecia areata patients and healthy controls. The SALT score, which quantifies the percentage of affected scalp surface area, was used to measure disease severity in treated patients. What the work shows at the level of the full study, not this receptor alone: Tofacitinib significantly decreased scalp clonality and the number of expanded CD8+ clones among the top 100 scalp clones. Compared with normal scalp, lesional scalp had higher clonality and more expanded CD8+ clones, particularly in alopecia totalis/universalis, a pattern that suggests antigenic drive. Many expanded lesional clones persisted in scalp and blood during tofacitinib treatment, which may partly explain relapse after stopping treatment. Compared with mice, TCR sequences shared between patients were less clear, possibly partly because of HLA diversity across the patient population. Because the treated cohort was small and had only one nonresponder, larger studies are needed to examine links between baseline CD8+ expansion and response. Resident alphabeta T cells in normal human skin are also sequenced, complicating scalp TCR repertoire analysis, unlike mouse skin dominated by gammadelta T cells.

The TCR comes from a human donor with alopecia areata. The V and J genes are TRBV7-9 and TRBJ2-2, with TRBD1 matching 9 junction bases. The input for sequencing was CD4+ T cells sorted from blood, taken between weeks 36 and 40, from a patient treated with tofacitinib. The DNA is TGTGCCAGCAGCTTGGGACAGGGAGGCGGGGAGCTGTTTTTT. This yields the protein CASSLGQGGGELFF.